The present T cell receptor beta chain was sequenced within a study of blood T cell repertoires in COVID-19. Profiled with immunoSEQ multiplex PCR; TCRdb holds only in-frame clones, not every one. The data hold some 65,000 clones, with about 80% observed a single time. The germline V gene has CDR1 MGHRA and CDR2 YSYEKL. This CDR3 is 16 amino acids long. V lost 0 bases to trimming and J lost 0 bases; unmatched junction nucleotides: 5. The sample consisted of peripheral blood. The TCR originated in a human donor in a cohort sampled during active COVID-19. The chain uses TRBV4-1 and TRBJ2-7, with 7 bases lining up with TRBD2. This CDR3 is CASSQDKAGDSYEQYF. CDR3 sequence (DNA): TGCGCCAGCAGCCAAGATAAGGCGGGAGACTCCTACGAGCAGTACTTC.